These 16 T cell receptor beta chains came from one sample sequenced in a study of preoperative IRX-2 immunotherapy in early breast cancer. As to treatment: preoperative locoregional IRX-2 cytokine immunotherapy. The protocol was immunoSEQ multiplex PCR, while the TCRdb copy is restricted to in-frame clones and leaves out a portion. In the table there are about 24,000 clones, about 90% of which are singletons. The sample was tumor tissue, taken after IRX-2 immunotherapy. The receptors were sampled from a human donor with breast cancer.

The V and J genes are TRBV2 and TRBJ1-1; D uncertain. Germline V gene data show CDR1 as SNHLY and CDR2 as FYNNEI. V dropped 4 bases and J dropped 6 bases, with 9 bases sitting between them. The CDR3 runs to 12 residues. The CDR3 loop is CASSVYGSEAFF. Written as DNA, the CDR3 is TGTGCCAGCAGTGTTTACGGATCTGAAGCTTTCTTT. Full variable domain (remainder filled in from reference TRBV2 and TRBJ1-1): EPEVTQTPSHQVTQMGQEVILRCVPISNHLYFYWYRQILGQKVEFLVSFYNNEISEKSEIFDDQFSVERPDGSNFTLKIRSTKLEDSAMYFCASSVYGSEAFFGQGTRLTVV.

The chain links TRBV6-1 to TRBJ1-1; tentatively, D is TRBD1 (5 bases). Trimming took 3 bases from V and 0 from J, leaving 20 bases between them. CDR1 is MNHNS and CDR2 is SASEGT in the germline V gene. CDR3 length equals 18 residues. CDR3 nucleotides: TGTGCCAGCAGTGAGGTCCCAGGGAGGAGGGCCATGAACACTGAAGCTTTCTTT. Residues: CASSEVPGRRAMNTEAFF.

The chain uses TRBV4-2 and TRBJ2-5; the match to TRBD2 covers 9 bases. CDR1 and CDR2 (germline): LGHNA, YNFKEQ. This CDR3 comprises 17 residues. Germline trimming cut 0 bases from V and 6 bases from J; bases unmatched to any gene: 11. The CDR3 loop reads CASSQDQAGGLRQTQYF. CDR3 DNA sequence: TGTGCCAGCAGCCAAGATCAGGCGGGGGGGCTGAGGCAGACCCAGTACTTC.

The V gene is TRBV28, the J gene TRBJ1-2; D is perhaps TRBD1 (6 bases). The germline V gene has CDR1 MDHEN and CDR2 SYDVKM. Trimming removed 5 bases from V and 5 bases from J, with 12 bases in between. This CDR3 is 13 amino acids long. The CDR3 DNA is TGTGCCAGCAGTAAGGGGGGAGGGTATGGCTACACCTTC. Translation: CASSKGGGYGYTF.

The chain couples TRBV7-2 to TRBJ1-4; D gene ambiguous. V lost 5 bases to trimming and J lost 0 bases, with 13 bases between them. CDR1 and CDR2 (germline): SGHTA, FQGNSA. This CDR3 has 16 residues. The CDR3 nucleotides are TGTGCCAGCAGCCACGGGAGTACCACAACTAATGAAAAACTGTTTTTT. This gives the protein CASSHGSTTTNEKLFF.

The genes are TRBV10-3 and TRBJ1-1; D unclear. Trimming shortened V by 2 bases and J by 2 bases, and 6 bases separated the two germline ends. Per the germline V gene, CDR1 is ENHRY and CDR2 is SYGVKD. The CDR3 contains 13 residues. CDR3 amino acids: CAISEGGNTEAFF. CDR3 nucleotides: TGTGCCATCAGTGAGGGCGGAAACACTGAAGCTTTCTTT.

V gene TRBV7-3 combines with J gene TRBJ2-3, with 8 bases identical to TRBD1. Germline loops: CDR1 SGHTA, CDR2 FQGTGA. J was trimmed by 5 bases and V by 5 bases; bases with no gene match: 9. The CDR3 contains 15 residues. CDR3 sequence reads: CASSPHQGAQDTQYF. Here the CDR3 DNA reads TGTGCCAGCAGCCCGCACCAGGGGGCCCAAGATACGCAGTATTTT.

The chain has TRBV5-4 and TRBJ2-5, with D perhaps TRBD1 (6 bases). The CDR3 is 17 amino acids. Germline assignment: CDR1 SGHNT and CDR2 YYREEE (reference sequence). V was trimmed by 0 bases and J by 0 bases, leaving 15 bases between them. The CDR3 DNA reads TGTGCCAGCAGCTTGGGGCAGGGGCCATGGTACCAAGAGACCCAGTACTTC. This translates into CASSLGQGPWYQETQYF.

The V and J genes are TRBV5-1 and TRBJ2-1; D is ambiguous. CDR1 and CDR2 from the germline V gene are SGHRS and YFSETQ. There are 14 residues in the CDR3. Trimming removed 4 bases from V and 7 bases from J, with 15 bases in between. For the CDR3, the DNA is TGCGCCAGCAGCCCTGGGATGGGCGGTAATGAGCAGTTCTTC. Amino acids: CASSPGMGGNEQFF.

The V gene is TRBV5-1, the J gene TRBJ1-4; maybe TRBD1 (5 bases). The CDR3 length is 15 residues. Germline CDR1 SGHRS, CDR2 YFSETQ. The V end was cut by 5 bases, the J end by 0 bases, with 11 bases between. The CDR3 sequence is CASRRTGSTNEKLFF. The CDR3 coding sequence is TGCGCCAGCAGAAGAACAGGTTCAACTAATGAAAAACTGTTTTTT.

The V call is TRBV18, the J call TRBJ1-2; the D is unclear. This CDR3 is 23 amino acids long. Germline CDR1 KGHSH, CDR2 LQKENI. Trimming took 1 base from V and 0 from J, leaving 33 bases between them. CDR3 sequence reads: CASSPLVSRSLHPPSNTNYGYTF. The CDR3 DNA is TGTGCCAGCTCACCACTCGTTTCCCGGTCCCTCCACCCCCCGTCGAATACTAACTATGGCTACACCTTC.

V usage is TRBV30 and J usage is TRBJ1-1; D gene ambiguous. Trimming left V 0 bases short and J 6 bases short, with 14 bases between. The CDR3 is 14 residues long. Germline V gene sequence: CDR1 GTSNPN, CDR2 SVGIG (reference sequence). CDR3 coding DNA: TGTGCCTGGAGTGTTAGGACCCGGGCGGCTGAAGCTTTCTTT. Its protein product is CAWSVRTRAAEAFF.

This CDR3 is CACGDRNYGYTF. CDR3 DNA sequence: TGTGCCTGTGGGGACAGGAACTATGGCTACACCTTC. This chain connects TRBV6-5 to TRBJ1-2; TRBD1 matches at 8 bases. In germline, CDR1 is MNHEY, CDR2 SVGAGI. The junction had 4 bases not matched to a gene; V was cut back by 11 bases and J by 2 bases. The CDR3 is 12 residues long.

The chain recombines TRBV6-5 with TRBJ2-3, with a tentative D call TRBD2 (6 bases). Trimming cost V 4 bases and J 2 bases, with 10 bases left between them. Germline assignment: CDR1 MNHEY and CDR2 SVGAGI. This CDR3 comprises 14 residues. The CDR3 nucleotides are TGTGCCAGCAGTTCCCCGGGACTCACAGATACGCAGTATTTT. This translates into CASSSPGLTDTQYF.

The genes are TRBV9 and TRBJ1-6; D is ambiguous. The CDR3 consists of 15 residues. The germline V gene has CDR1 SGDLS and CDR2 YYNGEE. Deletions cut 0 bases from V and 1 base from J, with 5 bases between. The CDR3, as DNA: TGTGCCAGCAGCGTAGCCGGGTCCTATAATTCACCCCTCCACTTT. Its protein product is CASSVAGSYNSPLHF. The full variable domain, with the rest looked up from reference TRBV9 and TRBJ1-6, is DSGVTQTPKHLITATGQRVTLRCSPRSGDLSVYWYQQSLDQGLQFLIQYYNGEERAKGNILERFSAQQFPDLHSELNLSSLELGDSALYFCASSVAGSYNSPLHFGNGTRLTVT.

The V gene is TRBV28, the J gene TRBJ2-4; weak D call: TRBD1 (8 bases). CDR1 and CDR2 (germline): MDHEN, SYDVKM. The CDR3 has 14 residues. V lost 6 bases to trimming and J lost 3 bases, with 12 bases between them. The chain's CDR3 is CASRQGGVKNIQYF. CDR3 bases: TGTGCCAGCAGACAGGGGGGGGTCAAAAACATTCAGTACTTC. The full variable domain, its missing parts supplied by reference TRBV28 and TRBJ2-4, is DVKVTQSSRYLVKRTGEKVFLECVQDMDHENMFWYRQDPGLGLRLIYFSYDVKMKEKGDIPEGYSVSREKKERFSLILESASTNQTSMYLCASRQGGVKNIQYFGAGTRLSVL.